This T cell receptor beta chain emerged from a study of blood T cell repertoires in COVID-19 (dated by TCRdb to about 2020). Some background on the complete study: Collaborator samples came from the United States, Italy and Spain and covered acute and convalescent phases of COVID-19. The prospective study material was composed of cDNA or gDNA derived from T cells, B-cell-depleted T cells, or PBMCs. Deeply sampled blood TCRbeta repertoires from subjects exposed to, actively infected with, or recovered from COVID-19 were included in the dataset. The repertoires were released in a freely available public database meant as a resource for research on the immune response to SARS-CoV-2. The samples were drawn from the first 160 participants of the ongoing ImmuneRACE study and from 1,254 subjects provided by 6 global collaborators. The sample metadata nearly always contained a de-identified subject ID, COVID-19 status, age in years and sex. Where available, HLA class I and class II types were obtained from metadata supplied by the sample provider rather than from assay-based typing.

Enrolling through a virtual design, the prospective study's participants ranged in age from about 18 to 89 years and lived across roughly 24 United States geographic areas. Cohort assignment in the prospective study relied on participant-reported clinical history from a screening survey and a study questionnaire. Exposed participants were defined as having been in contact with someone with a PCR-confirmed or clinician-diagnosed COVID-19 case within 2 weeks of study entry. Each participant in the prospective study had whole blood, serum and a nasopharyngeal or oropharyngeal swab collected by mobile phlebotomists. Prospective study participants could optionally give additional blood draws and questionnaires over an approximately 2-month period. Blood samples from the prospective study were shipped frozen or at room temperature prior to DNA extraction. The immunoSEQ Assay, a bias-controlled multiplex PCR, was used to amplify TCRbeta CDR3 regions from genomic DNA. Per the original workflow: The number of nucleated cells in each sample was estimated from the amplification of reference gene primers within the assay. To quantify the absolute abundance of each unique TCRbeta CDR3 rearrangement, sequence reads were collapsed and filtered. For each sample, productive Simpson clonality was calculated as the square root of Simpson's diversity index across productive rearrangements. TCRdb limited this immuneACCESS table to in-frame rearrangements with V and J called. A share of clones is missing; checked studies link under half to unresolved V genes, and the rest is unexplained. V and J calls and clone size are as listed in that table; D and trimming were resolved from the DNA. This sample has approximately 300,000 clones in its table, and roughly 90% of those were observed once. The ten largest make up about 4% of the sample.

A word on this clone: No cognate antigen has been identified for it. No base quality values were provided; no much bigger clone lies one nucleotide off.

The paper as a whole reports these results and caveats: The amount of clinical and demographic metadata varied by source and participant and was provided uncurated.

Trimming takes 4 bases from V and 1 base from J, and the germline ends sit 16 bases apart. The CDR3 has 16 amino acids, counting the end cysteine and phenylalanine. CDR3 DNA only is kept here, 48 bases in frame from base 1. From a lookup of the germline V gene, CDR1 and CDR2 are MNHEY and SVGAGI. The receptor's source is a young woman who had been exposed to COVID-19. The chain uses TRBV6-5 and TRBJ1-1; the D segment could be TRBD1, given 6 matching bases. Sequencing was carried out using PBMCs or T cells enriched from blood (not recorded which). The CDR3 region has the sequence CASSFSLRDKNTEAFF. The nucleotide sequence is TGTGCCAGCAGTTTCAGCCTCCGGGACAAGAACACTGAAGCTTTCTTT.